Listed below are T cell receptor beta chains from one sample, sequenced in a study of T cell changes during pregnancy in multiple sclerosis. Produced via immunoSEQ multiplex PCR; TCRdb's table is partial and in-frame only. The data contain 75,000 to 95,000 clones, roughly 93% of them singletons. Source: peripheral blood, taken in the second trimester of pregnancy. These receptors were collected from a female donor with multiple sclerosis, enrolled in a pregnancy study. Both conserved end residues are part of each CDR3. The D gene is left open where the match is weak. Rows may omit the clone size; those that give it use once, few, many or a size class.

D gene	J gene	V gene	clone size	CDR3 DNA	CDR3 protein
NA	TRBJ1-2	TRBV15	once	TGTGCCGCATCGGAAACAGGGAGCTATGGCTACACCTTC	CAASETGSYGYTF
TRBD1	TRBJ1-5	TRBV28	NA	TGTGCCAGCAGGGGGACAGGGACTTATCAGCCCCAGCATTTT	CASRGTGTYQPQHF
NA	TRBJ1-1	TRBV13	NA	TGTGCCAGCAGCTTGGGCCGACATGAAGCTTTCTTT	CASSLGRHEAFF
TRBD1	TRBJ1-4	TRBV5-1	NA	TGCGCCAGCAGCCAGGACAGGGGGAATGAAAAACTGTTTTTT	CASSQDRGNEKLFF
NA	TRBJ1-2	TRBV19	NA	TGTGCCAGTACCCAGGGTTACTATGGCTACACCTTC	CASTQGYYGYTF
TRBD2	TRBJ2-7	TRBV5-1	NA	TGCGCCAGCAGCCCTCACTCGGCGGGGGGGCCGAGGGAGCAGTACTTC	CASSPHSAGGPREQYF
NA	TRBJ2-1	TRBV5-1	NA	TGCGCCAGCAGCTTGGAAGGGGCGAAGGACAATGAGCAGTTCTTC	CASSLEGAKDNEQFF
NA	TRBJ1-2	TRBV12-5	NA	TGTGCTAGTGGCTCCGGCGAGGCTAACTATGGCTACACCTTC	CASGSGEANYGYTF
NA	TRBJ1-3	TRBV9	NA	TGTGCCTCCCGGACGGGAGGCGACAACACCATATATTTT	CASRTGGDNTIYF
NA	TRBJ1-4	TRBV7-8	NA	TGTGCCAGCAGCCCACGGAGGGACCATGAAAAACTGTTTTTT	CASSPRRDHEKLFF
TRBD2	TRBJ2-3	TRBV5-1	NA	TGCGCCAGCAGCTTGGGGCGGGGGAAGACAGATACGCAGTATTTT	CASSLGRGKTDTQYF
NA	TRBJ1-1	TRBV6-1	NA	TGTGCCAGCATTGTTGACAGTATGAACACTGAAGCTTTCTTT	CASIVDSMNTEAFF
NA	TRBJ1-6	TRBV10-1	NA	TGCGCCAGCAGCAAAAATATCGGGGAACCCCTCCACTTT	CASSKNIGEPLHF
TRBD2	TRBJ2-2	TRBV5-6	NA	TGTGCCAGCAGCCCCTTAGCGGGAGGACGCACCGGGGAGCTGTTTTTT	CASSPLAGGRTGELFF
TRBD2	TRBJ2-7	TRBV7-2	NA	TGTGCCAGCAGCCCGGGAGGGGCCTCGCCAAGGATTTACTTC	CASSPGGASPRIYF
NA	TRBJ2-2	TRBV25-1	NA	TGTGCCAGCAGTTTTCGGGGGACGGACACCGGGGAGCTGTTTTTT	CASSFRGTDTGELFF
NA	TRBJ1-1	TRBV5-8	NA	TGTGCCAGCAGGTTCTTCAGGCCCGTGAACACTGAAGCTTTCTTT	CASRFFRPVNTEAFF
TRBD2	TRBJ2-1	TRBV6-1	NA	TGTGCCAGCAGTGAAGTCTCACCGGGGGGGCCGATCACCTCAAAGGGGGAGCAGTTCTTC	CASSEVSPGGPITSKGEQFF
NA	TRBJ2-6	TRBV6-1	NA	TGTGCCAGCACCCTGGGCGGGGCCGGGGCCAACGTCCTGACTTTC	CASTLGGAGANVLTF
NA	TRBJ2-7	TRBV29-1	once	TGCAGCGGCGGACAGCAGTACGAGCAGTACTTC	CSGGQQYEQYF
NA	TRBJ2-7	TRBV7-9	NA	TGTGCCAGCAGCTTAGGAGTGGCGGGAGAGCAGTACTTC	CASSLGVAGEQYF
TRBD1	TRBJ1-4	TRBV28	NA	TGTGCCAGCAGTCGACAGGGGGCTGACCCTGGAAAACTGTTTTTT	CASSRQGADPGKLFF
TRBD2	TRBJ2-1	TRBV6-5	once	TGTGCCAGCGGAGAACGGGGGGGCCATGAGCAGTTCTTC	CASGERGGHEQFF
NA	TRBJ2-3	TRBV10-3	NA	TGTGCCATCGGGGGCTTTAGCACAGATACGCAGTATTTT	CAIGGFSTDTQYF
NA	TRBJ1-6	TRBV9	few	TGTGCCAGCAGCCAACAGGACCCAAGCCCCCATTCACCCCTCCACTTT	CASSQQDPSPHSPLHF
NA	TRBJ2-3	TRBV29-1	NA	TGCAGCGGGGGCAGGGAAATATATACGCAGTATTTT	CSGGREIYTQYF
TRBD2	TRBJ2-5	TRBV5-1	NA	TGCGCCAGCAGTCCCGGGAGGGGGTCGGGGGAGACCCAGTACTTC	CASSPGRGSGETQYF
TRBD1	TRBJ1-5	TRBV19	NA	TGTGCCAGTAGTCCCCGCATGGGACAGGGGGCCGTAAATCAGCCCCAGCATTTT	CASSPRMGQGAVNQPQHF